This entry describes one T cell receptor (beta chain). Only in-frame clones appear in the TCRdb table, and some are missing; sequencing was by immunoSEQ multiplex PCR. The sample lists approximately 89,000 clones; around 94% were seen once. This sample was included in a study of T cell changes during pregnancy in multiple sclerosis. Germline CDR1 and CDR2: SGHRS and YFSETQ. V gave up 2 bases and J gave up 4 bases, with 10 bases separating them. This CDR3 is 13 amino acids long. The sample in question was peripheral blood, obtained after pregnancy. This receptor was identified in a female donor in good health, enrolled as a control in a pregnancy study. This chain uses TRBV5-1 with TRBJ2-7; D gene unclear. DNA for the CDR3: TGCGCCAGCAGCTTCTCCAGATCTTACGAGCAGTACTTC. This codes for CASSFSRSYEQYF.